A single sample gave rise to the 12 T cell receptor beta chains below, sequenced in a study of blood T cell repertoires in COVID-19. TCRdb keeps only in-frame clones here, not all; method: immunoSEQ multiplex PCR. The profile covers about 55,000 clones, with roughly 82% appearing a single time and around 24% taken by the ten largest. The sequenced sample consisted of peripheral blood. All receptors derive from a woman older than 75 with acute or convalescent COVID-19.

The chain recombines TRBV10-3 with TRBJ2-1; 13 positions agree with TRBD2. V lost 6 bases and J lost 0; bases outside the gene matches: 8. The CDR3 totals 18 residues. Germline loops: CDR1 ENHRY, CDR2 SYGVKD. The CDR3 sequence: CAISGLAGDPSSYNEQFF. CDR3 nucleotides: TGTGCCATCAGCGGACTAGCGGGAGACCCGAGCTCCTACAATGAGCAGTTCTTC.

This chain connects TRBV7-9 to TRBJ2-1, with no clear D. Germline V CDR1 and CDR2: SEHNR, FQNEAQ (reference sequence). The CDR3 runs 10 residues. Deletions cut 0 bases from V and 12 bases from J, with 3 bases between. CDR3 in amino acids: CASSLARQFF. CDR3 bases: TGTGCCAGCAGCTTAGCTCGGCAGTTCTTC.

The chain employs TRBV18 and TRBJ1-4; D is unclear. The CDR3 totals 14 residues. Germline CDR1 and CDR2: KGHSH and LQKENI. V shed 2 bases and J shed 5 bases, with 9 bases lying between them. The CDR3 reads CASSPTGVNEKLFF. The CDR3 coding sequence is TGTGCCAGCTCACCAACGGGAGTCAATGAAAAACTGTTTTTT.

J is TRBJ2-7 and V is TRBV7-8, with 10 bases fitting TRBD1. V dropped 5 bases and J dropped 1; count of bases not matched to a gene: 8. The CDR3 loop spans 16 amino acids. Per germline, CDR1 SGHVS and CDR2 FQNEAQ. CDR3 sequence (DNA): TGTGCCAGCAGCCCCAAAGCGGGACAGGGGTCCTACGAGCAGTACTTC. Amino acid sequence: CASSPKAGQGSYEQYF.

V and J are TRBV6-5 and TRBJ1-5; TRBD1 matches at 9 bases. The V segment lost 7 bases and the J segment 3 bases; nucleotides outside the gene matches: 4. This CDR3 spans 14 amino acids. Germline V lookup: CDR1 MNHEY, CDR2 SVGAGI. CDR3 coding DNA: TGTGCCAGCACAAGACAGGGGGACAATCAGCCCCAGCATTTT. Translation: CASTRQGDNQPQHF.

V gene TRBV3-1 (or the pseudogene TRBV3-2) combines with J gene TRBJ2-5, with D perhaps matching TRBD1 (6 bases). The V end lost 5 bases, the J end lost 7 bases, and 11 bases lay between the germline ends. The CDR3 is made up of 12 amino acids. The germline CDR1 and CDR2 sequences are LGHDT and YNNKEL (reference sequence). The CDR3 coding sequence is TGTGCCAGCAGCGCAGGGGCCCGGACCCAGTACTTC. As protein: CASSAGARTQYF.

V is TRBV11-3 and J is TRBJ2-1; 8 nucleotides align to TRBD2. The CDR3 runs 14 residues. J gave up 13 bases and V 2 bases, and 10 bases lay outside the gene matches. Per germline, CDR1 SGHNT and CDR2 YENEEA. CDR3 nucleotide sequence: TGTGCCAGCAGCTTATCCCACAACAGCGGGGGACAGTTCTTC. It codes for CASSLSHNSGGQFF.

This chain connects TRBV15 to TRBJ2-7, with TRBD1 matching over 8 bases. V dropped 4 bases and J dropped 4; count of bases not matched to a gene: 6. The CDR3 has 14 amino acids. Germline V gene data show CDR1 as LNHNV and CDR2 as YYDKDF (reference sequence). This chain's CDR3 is CATSTDRGGYEQYF. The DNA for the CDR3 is TGTGCCACCAGCACAGACAGGGGTGGATACGAGCAGTACTTC.

The CDR3 region has the DNA TGTGCCAGCAAGGAGGGAAACACAGATACGCAGTATTTT. It specifies CASKEGNTDTQYF. The chain recombines TRBV28 with TRBJ2-3; perhaps TRBD2 as D (6 bases). There are 13 residues in the CDR3. Germline lookup yields CDR1 MDHEN and CDR2 SYDVKM. V lost 7 bases and J 2 bases, leaving 10 bases between the germline ends. The full variable domain, completed using reference TRBV28 and TRBJ2-3, is DVKVTQSSRYLVKRTGEKVFLECVQDMDHENMFWYRQDPGLGLRLIYFSYDVKMKEKGDIPEGYSVSREKKERFSLILESASTNQTSMYLCASKEGNTDTQYFGPGTRLTVL.

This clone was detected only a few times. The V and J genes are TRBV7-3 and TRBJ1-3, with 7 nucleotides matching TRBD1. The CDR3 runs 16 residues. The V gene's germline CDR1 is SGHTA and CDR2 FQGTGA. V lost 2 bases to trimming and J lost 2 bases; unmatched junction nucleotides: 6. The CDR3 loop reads CASSLFGQGAGNTIYF. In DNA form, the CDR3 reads TGTGCCAGCAGCTTATTTGGGCAGGGGGCTGGAAACACCATATATTTT.

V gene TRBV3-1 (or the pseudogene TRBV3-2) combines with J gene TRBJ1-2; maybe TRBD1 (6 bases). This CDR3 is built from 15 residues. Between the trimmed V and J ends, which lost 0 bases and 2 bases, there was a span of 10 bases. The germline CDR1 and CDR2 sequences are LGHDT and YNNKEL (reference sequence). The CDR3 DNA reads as TGTGCCAGCAGCCAAGATTTACAGGGAAACTATGGCTACACCTTC. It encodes CASSQDLQGNYGYTF.

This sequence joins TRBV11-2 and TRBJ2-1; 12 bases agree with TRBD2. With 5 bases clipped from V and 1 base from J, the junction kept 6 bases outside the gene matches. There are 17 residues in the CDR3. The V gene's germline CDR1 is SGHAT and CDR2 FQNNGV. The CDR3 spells CASSSSSGGGSYNEQFF. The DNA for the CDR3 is TGTGCCAGCAGCAGCTCTAGCGGGGGGGGGTCCTACAATGAGCAGTTCTTC.